This record covers a single TCR beta chain. TCRdb re-derived calls from the RT-PCR reads in MiXCR, one entry per CDR3 protein. The sample yields about 680,000 distinct CDR3 sequences, 13% to 15% seen once. Germline-derived CDR1 and CDR2 are WSHSY and SAAADI. V was pared by 2 bases and J by 3 bases, with 7 bases between. The CDR3 is made up of 13 amino acids. Material: memory CD4+ T cells from blood. The chain recombines TRBV10-2 with TRBJ1-2; D possibly corresponds to TRBD1 (6 bases). This receptor was taken from a female donor in good health, serving as a healthy control. The DNA for the CDR3 is TGCGCCAGCAGTGAGCGGGGGCACTATGGCTACACCTTC. Residues: CASSERGHYGYTF.